The 8 T cell receptor beta chains below all came from one sample that was sequenced in a study of regulatory T cells in long-lasting Graves disease. With iRepertoire HTBI primers and Arm-PCR of CDR3 regions, TCR beta libraries were built. One entry per CDR3 protein, called by TCRdb with MiXCR from the multiplex PCR reads. The sample includes roughly 420,000 distinct CDR3 sequences, 15% to 20% seen only once; the top ten take about 25%. The time point: newly diagnosed GD, antithyroid drugs for less than 3 months. Making the TCR library involved RNA that had been extracted from PBMCs. This same sample was also taken into another study, of T cells in Graves' hyperthyroidism and ophthalmopathy.

The source material was peripheral blood mononuclear cells (PBMCs), sampled at new diagnosis, from a patient treated with antithyroid drugs. The receptors here all came from a young woman with Graves disease.

The chain carries TRBV6-1 and TRBJ2-1; TRBD1 agrees at 9 bases. The CDR3 consists of 16 residues. The germline gives CDR1 MNHNS, CDR2 SASEGT. The J segment lost 4 bases and the V segment lost 5 bases, leaving 9 bases of the junction unmatched. The CDR3 here is CASSNRGPVGYNEQFF. The CDR3 nucleotides are TGTGCCAGCAGTAACAGGGGGCCCGTTGGTTACAATGAGCAGTTCTTC.

This clonotype was recorded many times. CDR3 in amino acids: CAWSRGFNYGYTF. Written as DNA, the CDR3 is TGTGCCTGGAGTAGGGGGTTTAACTATGGCTACACCTTC. The V and J genes are TRBV30 and TRBJ1-2, with D possibly being TRBD1 (6 bases). Germline V lookup: CDR1 GTSNPN, CDR2 SVGIG (reference sequence). V was cut by 2 bases and J by 1 base, with 8 bases left in between. This CDR3 is 13 amino acids long.

The rearrangement joins TRBV24-1 to TRBJ2-2, with 9 bases identical to TRBD1. The CDR3 sequence is 14 residues long. V was clipped by 7 bases and J by 4 bases; unmatched bases: 3. Germline-derived CDR1 and CDR2 are KGHDR and SFDVKD. In DNA, the CDR3 is TGTGCCACCAGCCTGGACAGGGGCACCGGGGAGCTGTTTTTT. Translating it yields CATSLDRGTGELFF.

This clonotype was seen at least ten times. J is TRBJ2-5 and V is TRBV7-2; tentatively, D is TRBD2 (7 bases). The CDR3 covers 15 residues. Germline CDR1 and CDR2: SGHTA and FQGNSA. V was cut by 5 bases and J by 3 bases, with 16 bases left in between. The CDR3 reads CASSPWGGREETQYF. The CDR3 DNA follows: TGTGCCAGCAGCCCCTGGGGGGGCAGAGAAGAGACCCAGTACTTC.

This sequence joins TRBV28 and TRBJ1-5, with D uncertain. V shed 3 bases and J shed 9 bases, with 6 bases lying between them. Germline assignment: CDR1 MDHEN and CDR2 SYDVKM. This CDR3 contains 11 residues. The CDR3 loop is CASSLDRPQHF. As DNA, the CDR3 is TGTGCCAGCAGTTTGGATAGGCCCCAGCATTTT.

This clonotype occurred many times. This chain joins TRBV2 and TRBJ2-3, with a tentative D call TRBD1 (6 bases). V lost 5 bases, J lost 2 bases, and 14 bases lay in between. The CDR3 sequence is 15 residues long. Germline-derived CDR1 and CDR2 are SNHLY and FYNNEI. CDR3 nucleotide sequence: TGTGCCAGCAGTCTGGACAGCTCCTCCACAGATACGCAGTATTTT. Protein sequence: CASSLDSSSTDTQYF.

The genes are TRBV7-2 and TRBJ2-2; 7 bases map to TRBD2. Germline values: CDR1 SGHTA, CDR2 FQGNSA. Losses at the gene ends were 1 base for V and 8 bases for J; bases not matched to a gene: 16. This CDR3 spans 18 amino acids. The CDR3 sequence is CASSLESSGGAGGGELFF. CDR3 DNA sequence: TGTGCCAGCAGCTTAGAGTCTAGCGGAGGAGCTGGTGGGGGGGAGCTGTTTTTT.

This clonotype was seen ten or more times. V is TRBV11-2 and J is TRBJ2-1, with 7 bases aligning to TRBD1. The CDR3 is 13 amino acids. The germline gives CDR1 SGHAT, CDR2 FQNNGV. Trimming cost V 0 bases and J 7 bases; bases outside gene matches: 0. CDR3 in amino acids: CASSLDRGNEQFF. The CDR3 nucleotides are TGTGCCAGCAGCTTAGACAGGGGGAATGAGCAGTTCTTC.